This TCR beta chain was identified during a study of T cells in Graves' hyperthyroidism and ophthalmopathy. General observations from the study: Stable hyperthyroidism was separated from ophthalmopathy by a model based on 13 V-J features. Expanded thyroid clonotypes (above 0.001) were mostly also found in blood.

A patient was excluded if there was uncontrolled infection, other autoimmune disease, pregnancy or lactation. Extraction of PBMCs used under 13 ml of fresh peripheral blood. The CDR3 spans 12 residues. The germline gives CDR1 SGHRS, CDR2 YFSETQ. V was trimmed by 5 bases and J by 1 base, leaving 6 bases between them. This clonotype was detected ten times or more. The antigen is undetermined. The source material, RNA transcripts, was used to amplify TCR beta CDR3 regions. A set of HTBI primers served as the primers for a first-round RT-PCR of the TCR CDR3. TCRdb re-called the multiplex PCR reads through MiXCR, storing one row per CDR3 protein. The table shows 600,000 or so distinct CDR3 sequences, with roughly 15% occurring only once.

The sequenced sample consisted of blood. The chain employs TRBV5-1 and TRBJ1-2; unclear D gene. This TCR was sampled from a woman aged 45-60 years with Graves' ophthalmopathy. The CDR3 region is CASRAYNYGYTF. DNA for the CDR3: TGCGCCAGCAGGGCCTATAACTATGGCTACACCTTC.